This is a list of T cell receptor beta chains from one sample in a study of blood T cell repertoires in COVID-19. Only in-frame clones appear in the TCRdb table, and some are missing; sequencing was by immunoSEQ multiplex PCR. This sample carries around 30,000 clones, 75% to 80% of them seen once, and the ten largest clones take 16%. Source material: peripheral blood. These receptors originate from a human donor in a cohort sampled during active COVID-19. CDR3s include the opening cysteine and the closing phenylalanine or tryptophan. Not all rows give a size; the values are once, few, many and, for expanded clones, a class.

v_gene	abundance	j_gene	CDR3aa
TRBV4-3	.	TRBJ2-7	CASSQERTGGVSYEQYF
TRBV7-3	.	TRBJ1-6	CASSLTRGSLHF
TRBV11-3	.	TRBJ2-3	CASSLFGGDTQYF
TRBV6-6	.	TRBJ2-3	CASSPPGEDTQYF
TRBV5-4	.	TRBJ1-6	CASSPGQGNRSPLHF
TRBV4-1	once	TRBJ2-3	CASSLGGLAVADTQYF
TRBV11-2	.	TRBJ1-6	CASSSRQGAQSPLHF
TRBV30	once	TRBJ1-2	CARILTGGIGGYTF
TRBV6-5	.	TRBJ2-5	CASSYSGSGEETQYF
TRBV28	.	TRBJ2-7	CASSARFSSGEQYF
TRBV4-1	few	TRBJ1-1	CASSQVLSKIRWAFF